The next 16 T cell receptor beta chains were all read from a single sample in a study of shared clonotypes between healthy human individuals. Produced via immunoSEQ multiplex PCR; TCRdb's table is partial and in-frame only. The table has about 590,000 clones, roughly 95% seen once. The naive CD8 subset, CD45RO-negative cells positively selected for CCR7, excluded terminally differentiated effector memory CD45RA+ cells. Specimen: naive CD8+ T cells sorted from blood. The receptor source for this set is a woman in her 30s in good health.

This chain uses TRBV27 with TRBJ2-1, with a possible D match to TRBD2 (6 bases). The CDR3 spans 16 residues. CDR1 and CDR2 (germline): MNHEY, SMNVEV (reference sequence). V was shortened by 0 bases and J by 2 bases, with 11 bases between the two germline ends. The CDR3 loop is CASSLSSGTTYNEQFF. CDR3 nucleotides: TGTGCCAGCAGTTTATCTAGCGGAACTACCTACAATGAGCAGTTCTTC.

This clone has just a few counts. The rearrangement links TRBV9 to TRBJ1-1; unclear D gene. The CDR3 is 13 residues long. Germline V gives CDR1 SGDLS, CDR2 YYNGEE. Trimming pared 0 bases from V and 1 base from J, leaving 4 bases between. The CDR3 nucleotides read TGTGCCAGCAGCGTAGTCCCGAACACTGAAGCTTTCTTT. Its protein is CASSVVPNTEAFF.

V and J are TRBV11-2 and TRBJ2-1, with D unclear. V gave up 2 bases and J gave up 8 bases, with 10 bases separating them. The CDR3 totals 13 residues. Germline CDR1 and CDR2: SGHAT and FQNNGV. The DNA for the CDR3 is TGTGCCAGCAGCTTATGGGGTACGGATGAGCAGTTCTTC. It translates to CASSLWGTDEQFF.

The CDR3 loop reads CASKAESGESYNEQFF. CDR3 in DNA: TGTGCCAGTAAGGCCGAGAGCGGGGAATCCTACAATGAGCAGTTCTTC. This chain uses TRBV4-2 with TRBJ2-1; TRBD2 matches 7 bases. The germline gives CDR1 LGHNA, CDR2 YNFKEQ. V shed 9 bases, J shed 1 base, and the junction held 12 bases outside the gene matches. CDR3 length: 16 amino acids.

This clone was recorded only once. The CDR3 coding sequence is TGTGCCAGTAATCAGGGGTTTTCTGGCTACACCTTC. This gives the protein CASNQGFSGYTF. The gene calls are TRBV19 and TRBJ1-2; TRBD1 is a possible D gene (6 bases). The V gene's germline CDR1 is LNHDA and CDR2 SQIVND (reference sequence). This CDR3 comprises 12 residues. V lost 7 bases and J lost 7, with 13 bases in between. Full variable domain (outside the CDR3, taken from reference TRBV19 and TRBJ1-2): DGGITQSPKYLFRKEGQNVTLSCEQNLNHDAMYWYRQDPGQGLRLIYYSQIVNDFQKGDIAEGYSVSREKKESFPLTVTSAQKNPTAFYLCASNQGFSGYTFGSGTRLTVV.

This chain uses TRBV19 with TRBJ2-7; a weak D match, TRBD2 (6 bases). CDR3 size: 14 residues. The V gene's germline CDR1 is LNHDA and CDR2 SQIVND (reference sequence). V lost 0 bases to trimming and J lost 2 bases, with 8 bases between them. CDR3 in DNA: TGTGCCAGTAGTATAGAGGAGGGTACCTACGAGCAGTACTTC. Translating it yields CASSIEEGTYEQYF.

The V gene is TRBV4-1, the J gene TRBJ2-3; 7 positions match TRBD1. This CDR3 has 16 amino acids. CDR1 and CDR2 (germline): MGHRA, YSYEKL. Trimming removed 3 bases from V and 2 bases from J; junction bases left unmatched: 8. The CDR3 is CASSHIPGQITDTQYF. The CDR3 DNA sequence: TGCGCCAGCAGCCACATACCGGGACAGATCACAGATACGCAGTATTTT.

This sequence joins TRBV14 and TRBJ2-1; D is uncertain. Germline CDR1 is SGHDN and CDR2 is FVKESK. Trimming took 0 bases from V and 3 from J, leaving 9 bases between them. This CDR3 is 15 amino acids long. This CDR3 is CASSQEFGSYNEQFF. For the CDR3, the DNA is TGTGCCAGCAGCCAAGAATTCGGAAGCTACAATGAGCAGTTCTTC.

CDR3: CASMTAGGWQPQHF. In DNA form, the CDR3 reads TGTGCTAGTATGACGGCAGGGGGGTGGCAGCCCCAGCATTTT. The chain recombines TRBV28 with TRBJ1-5; 7 bases fit TRBD1. The V gene's germline CDR1 is MDHEN and CDR2 SYDVKM. The CDR3 consists of 14 residues. Supplemented by reference TRBV28 and TRBJ1-5, the full variable domain reads DVKVTQSSRYLVKRTGEKVFLECVQDMDHENMFWYRQDPGLGLRLIYFSYDVKMKEKGDIPEGYSVSREKKERFSLILESASTNQTSMYLCASMTAGGWQPQHFGDGTRLSIL.

The chain couples TRBV6-1 to TRBJ2-1; 14 bases are shared with TRBD2. Germline CDR1 MNHNS, CDR2 SASEGT. The CDR3 runs 17 residues. V lost 4 bases, J lost 3 bases, and 5 bases stayed unmatched. CDR3 DNA: TGTGCCAGCAGTGGACTAGCGGGAGGGCCGGGCTACAATGAGCAGTTCTTC. This translates into CASSGLAGGPGYNEQFF.

This clone has a single count. The chain uses TRBV15 and TRBJ2-1; D unclear. The V and J ends lost 3 bases and 2 bases respectively, with 11 bases between them. Per germline, CDR1 LNHNV and CDR2 YYDKDF (reference sequence). The length of the CDR3 is 15 residues. The CDR3 is CATSSSLSAYNEQFF. The DNA for the CDR3 is TGTGCCACCAGCAGTTCTCTATCAGCCTACAATGAGCAGTTCTTC.

J is TRBJ2-2 and V is TRBV27; 7 nucleotides align to TRBD1. This CDR3 has 14 residues. V dropped 6 bases and J dropped 7; count of bases not matched to a gene: 8. Per the germline V gene, CDR1 is MNHEY and CDR2 is SMNVEV (reference sequence). CDR3 sequence: CASRITGAGGELFF. The DNA for the CDR3 is TGTGCCAGCAGAATCACAGGGGCAGGCGGGGAGCTGTTTTTT.

This chain joins TRBV5-1 and TRBJ1-1; 8 bases align to TRBD1. This CDR3 spans 16 amino acids. Germline V CDR1 and CDR2: SGHRS, YFSETQ. Losses at the gene ends were 0 bases for V and 6 bases for J; bases not matched to a gene: 10. DNA of the CDR3: TGCGCCAGCAGCTTGGCGCTGGACAGGGATCGGGCTGAAGCTTTCTTT. It yields the protein CASSLALDRDRAEAFF.

This rearrangement joins TRBV28 to TRBJ2-3, with 11 positions matching TRBD2. The CDR3 sequence is 16 residues long. J lost 6 bases, V lost 5 bases, and 10 bases had no gene match. Germline lookup yields CDR1 MDHEN and CDR2 SYDVKM. CDR3 amino acids: CASSPTGLAASDTQYF. CDR3 nucleotides: TGTGCCAGCAGTCCGACGGGACTAGCGGCGTCTGATACGCAGTATTTT.

With respect to this clone: Other DNA variants within this sample encode the same CDR3. The chain recombines TRBV5-4 with TRBJ2-7; TRBD2 matches 10 bases. CDR1 is SGHNT, CDR2 YYREEE, per germline (reference sequence). V was clipped by 4 bases and J by 4 bases; unmatched bases: 5. There are 14 residues in the CDR3. CDR3 sequence (DNA): TGTGCCAGCAGCCCCGGACTAGCGGTGTACGAGCAGTACTTC. It is translated as CASSPGLAVYEQYF. The full variable domain, with the rest looked up from reference TRBV5-4 and TRBJ2-7, is ETGVTQSPTHLIKTRGQQVTLRCSSQSGHNTVSWYQQALGQGPQFIFQYYREEENGRGNFPPRFSGLQFPNYSSELNVNALELDDSALYLCASSPGLAVYEQYFGPGTRLTVT.

The chain combines TRBV10-3 with TRBJ2-1; perhaps TRBD2 as D (5 bases). This CDR3 comprises 17 residues. V lost 0 bases and J lost 0, with 12 bases in between. CDR1 ENHRY and CDR2 SYGVKD come from the germline V gene. This chain's CDR3 is CAISESNIGSSYNEQFF. CDR3 DNA: TGTGCCATCAGTGAGTCGAATATAGGGAGCTCCTACAATGAGCAGTTCTTC.